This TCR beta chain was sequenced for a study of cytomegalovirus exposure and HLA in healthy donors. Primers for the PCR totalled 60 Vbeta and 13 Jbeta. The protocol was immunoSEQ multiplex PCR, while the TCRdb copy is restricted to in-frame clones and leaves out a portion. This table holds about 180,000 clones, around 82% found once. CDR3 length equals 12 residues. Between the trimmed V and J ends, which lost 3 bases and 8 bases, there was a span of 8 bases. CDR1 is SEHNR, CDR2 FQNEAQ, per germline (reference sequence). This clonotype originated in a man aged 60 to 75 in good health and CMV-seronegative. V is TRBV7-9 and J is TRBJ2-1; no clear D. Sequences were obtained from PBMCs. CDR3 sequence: CASSFYSDEQFF. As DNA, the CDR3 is TGTGCCAGCAGCTTCTATAGTGATGAGCAGTTCTTC.